The rows below give T cell receptor beta chains drawn from one sample of a study of long-term antiretroviral therapy in people with HIV. Assay: immunoSEQ multiplex PCR; the TCRdb copy retains only in-frame clones and omits some. The sample lists about 39,000 clones, approximately 86% occurring once. The material was unsorted PBMCs, obtained just before starting antiretroviral therapy. The source of these receptors is a woman aged 18-29 years with HIV. Each CDR3 is given with its conserved first and last residue. A D gene is named only where the DNA matches it firmly. Size is stated for part of the rows, as once, few or many counts, or as a class when the clone is expanded.

cdr3_aa | cdr3_nt | clone_size | j_call | d_call | v_call
CASSVHWEAPEAFF | TGTGCCAGCAGCGTCCACTGGGAGGCCCCCGAAGCTTTCTTT | . | TRBJ1-1 | . | TRBV9
CASRTMNQPQHF | TGTGCCAGCAGAACCATGAATCAGCCCCAGCATTTT | . | TRBJ1-5 | . | TRBV28
CASSIVEDLNNEQFF | TGTGCCAGTAGTATAGTAGAGGACCTTAACAATGAGCAGTTCTTC | once | TRBJ2-1 | . | TRBV19
CASSPTGQVLGSGANVLTF | TGCGCCAGCAGCCCTACGGGACAGGTGCTCGGCTCTGGGGCCAACGTCCTGACTTTC | . | TRBJ2-6 | TRBD1 | TRBV4-3
CASSEAGQIQETQYF | TGCGCCAGCAGTGAGGCCGGACAGATCCAAGAGACCCAGTACTTC | . | TRBJ2-5 | . | TRBV10-2
CASSVDRTSGNTDTQYF | TGTGCCAGCAGCGTTGACCGGACTAGCGGAAACACAGATACGCAGTATTTT | . | TRBJ2-3 | TRBD2 | TRBV7-3
CASSLDFFSTDTQYF | TGCGCCAGCAGCTTGGACTTTTTTTCCACAGATACGCAGTATTTT | . | TRBJ2-3 | . | TRBV5-1
CASSVASGHTDTQYF | TGTGCCAGCAGCGTAGCAAGCGGGCACACAGATACGCAGTATTTT | . | TRBJ2-3 | . | TRBV9
CASSLRLYGSQFF | TGTGCCAGCAGCCTCCGCCTCTATGGATCGCAGTTCTTC | . | TRBJ2-1 | . | TRBV6-5
CASRFAGGNQPQHF | TGTGCCAGCAGGTTTGCGGGGGGGAATCAGCCCCAGCATTTT | . | TRBJ1-5 | . | TRBV27
CASSLGTSGGVDTQYF | TGTGCCAGCAGCTTAGGGACTAGCGGAGGGGTAGATACGCAGTATTTT | . | TRBJ2-3 | TRBD2 | TRBV7-6
CASSLDALKPQHF | TGTGCCAGCAGCTTAGATGCTCTAAAGCCCCAGCATTTT | . | TRBJ1-5 | . | TRBV11-3
CASIVGRRETQYF | TGTGCCAGCATCGTTGGCAGGAGGGAGACCCAGTACTTC | . | TRBJ2-5 | . | TRBV2
CASSPELTGRNGYTF | TGTGCCAGCAGTCCCGAGCTGACAGGGAGGAACGGCTACACCTTC | . | TRBJ1-2 | TRBD1 | TRBV28
CASSPGGTNPSYEQYF | TGCGCCAGCAGCCCGGGGGGGACAAACCCTTCCTACGAGCAGTACTTC | . | TRBJ2-7 | TRBD2 | TRBV5-1
CASSLLRNNEQFF | TGTGCCAGCAGCTTGCTCCGTAATAATGAGCAGTTCTTC | . | TRBJ2-1 | . | TRBV7-9
CASSQTSSFGETQYF | TGTGCCAGCAGTCAGACTAGCAGCTTTGGGGAGACCCAGTACTTC | . | TRBJ2-5 | TRBD2 | TRBV9
CASSEGTGANTEAFF | TGTGCCAGCAGCGAGGGGACAGGGGCAAACACTGAAGCTTTCTTT | . | TRBJ1-1 | TRBD1 | TRBV9
CASSLISPPTDTQYF | TGTGCCAGCAGCTTAATCAGTCCACCCACAGATACGCAGTATTTT | . | TRBJ2-3 | . | TRBV5-4
CASSLPPSGNLEQYF | TGTGCCAGCAGCCTCCCTCCTAGCGGGAACCTCGAGCAGTACTTC | . | TRBJ2-7 | TRBD2 | TRBV7-2
CASSDGTGGVPPYEQYF | TGTGCCAGCAGTGACGGGACAGGGGGCGTCCCTCCCTACGAGCAGTACTTC | . | TRBJ2-7 | TRBD1 | TRBV6-1
CASSQGSSTQETQYF | TGCGCCAGCAGCCAAGGATCCTCAACCCAAGAGACCCAGTACTTC | . | TRBJ2-5 | . | TRBV4-3
CASSTGTRGYTF | TGTGCCAGCAGCACAGGGACCCGGGGCTACACCTTC | . | TRBJ1-2 | . | TRBV28
CASSLGTGFYEQYF | TGTGCCAGCAGTTTAGGGACAGGGTTTTACGAGCAGTACTTC | . | TRBJ2-7 | TRBD1 | TRBV27
CATKDPYEQYF | TGCGCCACCAAAGACCCCTACGAGCAGTACTTC | . | TRBJ2-7 | . | TRBV10-2
CASSSWTVSTEAFF | TGTGCCAGCAGCTCGTGGACCGTGAGCACTGAAGCTTTCTTT | . | TRBJ1-1 | . | TRBV5-4
CASSETDREQFF | TGTGCCAGTAGTGAGACAGATCGTGAGCAGTTCTTC | few | TRBJ2-1 | . | TRBV19
CASSYLLAGGETQYF | TGTGCCAGCAGTTACTTACTAGCGGGAGGGGAGACCCAGTACTTC | . | TRBJ2-5 | TRBD2 | TRBV6-5
CASSGWGRNQPQHF | TGTGCCAGTAGTGGTTGGGGACGCAATCAGCCCCAGCATTTT | . | TRBJ1-5 | . | TRBV19
CASSLEGSGANVLTF | TGCGCCAGCAGCTTGGAGGGATCCGGGGCCAACGTCCTGACTTTC | . | TRBJ2-6 | . | TRBV5-1
CASSGDATGGEQYF | TGTGCCAGCAGCGGCGACGCGACAGGGGGCGAGCAGTACTTC | . | TRBJ2-7 | TRBD1 | TRBV9
CASSLNADPYGYTF | TGTGCCAGCAGCTTAAATGCAGATCCCTATGGCTACACCTTC | . | TRBJ1-2 | . | TRBV7-3
CASSSRRDRETQYF | TGTGCCAGCAGTTCCCGCCGGGACAGAGAGACCCAGTACTTC | . | TRBJ2-5 | TRBD1 | TRBV6-5
CASSFVNTEAFF | TGTGCCAGCAGCTTTGTAAACACTGAAGCTTTCTTT | once | TRBJ1-1 | . | TRBV7-9
CASSHPGQGADTIYF | TGTGCCAGCAGCCATCCTGGACAGGGGGCGGACACCATATATTTT | . | TRBJ1-3 | TRBD1 | TRBV5-6
CASSKGTERYHVQFF | TGTGCCAGCAGCAAGGGGACCGAACGCTACCACGTGCAGTTCTTC | . | TRBJ2-1 | . | TRBV7-2
CAKRTGVGETQYF | TGTGCCAAACGGACAGGGGTGGGGGAGACCCAGTACTTC | . | TRBJ2-5 | TRBD1 | TRBV2
CASSLLPPTVSGNTIYF | TGTGCCAGCAGCTTACTTCCGCCGACAGTCTCTGGAAACACCATATATTTT | once | TRBJ1-3 | . | TRBV11-1
CASSITSADTDTQYF | TGTGCCAGTAGTATTACTTCAGCGGACACAGATACGCAGTATTTT | . | TRBJ2-3 | . | TRBV19
CGTGLGYEQYF | TGCGGGACAGGCTTGGGTTACGAGCAGTACTTC | . | TRBJ2-7 | TRBD1 | TRBV10-2
CASSQDKGDTQYF | TGTGCCAGCAGCCAAGATAAGGGGGATACGCAGTATTTT | . | TRBJ2-3 | . | TRBV4-2
CASSPNTGHLSYEQYF | TGTGCCAGCTCACCCAATACAGGGCACCTCTCCTACGAGCAGTACTTC | . | TRBJ2-7 | . | TRBV18
CASSDRYNEQFF | TGTGCCAGCTCGGACAGATACAATGAGCAGTTCTTC | . | TRBJ2-1 | . | TRBV5-6
CASSLEPLGGSSTDTQYF | TGTGCCAGCAGTTTAGAACCGCTAGGAGGCTCTAGCACAGATACGCAGTATTTT | . | TRBJ2-3 | . | TRBV28
CASSLTGYNEQFF | TGTGCCAGCAGCTTAACGGGATACAATGAGCAGTTCTTC | . | TRBJ2-1 | . | TRBV7-3
CASIGAGRAFF | TGTGCCAGCATCGGGGCAGGGCGGGCTTTCTTT | . | TRBJ1-1 | . | TRBV25-1
CASSAPGSGNEKLFF | TGTGCCAGCAGCGCACCGGGATCGGGTAATGAAAAACTGTTTTTT | once | TRBJ1-4 | . | TRBV9
CASRSDRDEQYF | TGTGCCAGCAGATCGGACAGGGACGAGCAGTACTTC | once | TRBJ2-7 | TRBD1 | TRBV2
CASGPDIGTGELFF | TGTGCCAGCGGCCCGGATATCGGGACCGGGGAGCTGTTTTTT | once | TRBJ2-2 | . | TRBV28
CASSLWGTGGQPQHF | TGTGCCAGCAGCTTATGGGGGACAGGGGGACAGCCCCAGCATTTT | . | TRBJ1-5 | TRBD1 | TRBV7-3
CASSEEQEPNEKLFF | TGTGCCAGCAGTGAAGAACAGGAACCTAATGAAAAACTGTTTTTT | . | TRBJ1-4 | . | TRBV6-1
CASSYPTGDNSPLHF | TGTGCCAGCAGTTACCCTACAGGGGATAATTCACCCCTCCACTTT | . | TRBJ1-6 | TRBD1 | TRBV6-6
CASSLYSGDTEAFF | TGTGCCAGCAGCTTATATTCCGGGGACACTGAAGCTTTCTTT | . | TRBJ1-1 | . | TRBV7-9
CASRKPDRVQETQYF | TGTGCCAGCAGGAAACCTGACAGGGTCCAAGAGACCCAGTACTTC | . | TRBJ2-5 | TRBD1 | TRBV2
CASSLGMERLYNEQFF | TGTGCCAGCAGCTTAGGAATGGAGAGACTGTACAATGAGCAGTTCTTC | . | TRBJ2-1 | . | TRBV7-9
CASSHGTNYGYTF | TGTGCCAGCAGTCATGGGACAAACTATGGCTACACCTTC | . | TRBJ1-2 | . | TRBV25-1
CASSLAGDRAPTYGYTF | TGTGCCAGCAGCTTAGCTGGGGACAGGGCCCCTACCTATGGCTACACCTTC | . | TRBJ1-2 | TRBD1 | TRBV7-2
CASSLDPPGTGVNETQYF | TGTGCCAGCAGCTTAGATCCACCCGGGACAGGGGTAAATGAGACCCAGTACTTC | . | TRBJ2-5 | TRBD1 | TRBV11-2
CASRGTSFRPGELFF | TGTGCCAGCAGGGGAACTAGCTTTAGACCCGGGGAGCTGTTTTTT | . | TRBJ2-2 | . | TRBV4-2
CASSLAGDSDYEQYF | TGTGCCAGCAGCTTAGCCGGGGACTCGGACTACGAGCAGTACTTC | . | TRBJ2-7 | . | TRBV7-6